These 14 T cell receptor beta chains originate from one sample sequenced in a study of shared clonotypes between healthy human individuals. Naive-designated CD8 cells lacked CD45RO, were positively enriched for CCR7, and omitted terminally differentiated effector memory CD45RA+ cells. Data came from immunoSEQ multiplex PCR; TCRdb stores just in-frame clones and leaves some out. In the table there are 760,000 or so clones, about 97% of which are singletons. Sequenced sample: naive CD8+ T cells sorted from blood. Every receptor here comes from a man younger than 45 in good health.

This sequence joins TRBV23-1 and TRBJ2-1; maybe TRBD1 (6 bases). TRBV23-1 is annotated as an ORF whose role is uncertain. This CDR3 contains 16 residues. V lost 0 bases and J 5 bases, leaving 14 bases between the germline ends. The CDR3 DNA is TGCGCCAGCAGTCAATCGCGCAGGGGCCTGAACAATGAGCAGTTCTTC. Encoded protein: CASSQSRRGLNNEQFF.

About this clone: Other DNA variants within this sample encode the same CDR3. The genes are TRBV29-1 and TRBJ2-7, with D possibly TRBD1 on 6 matching bases. V was clipped by 1 base and J by 4 bases, with 8 bases between them. The germline gives CDR1 SQVTM, CDR2 ANQGSEA. The CDR3 spans 12 residues. The CDR3 nucleotides are TGCAGCGTTGAAGGCAGGGGTTACGAGCAGTACTTC. Protein sequence: CSVEGRGYEQYF.

This chain links TRBV29-1 with TRBJ2-1, with 11 bases that match TRBD2. This CDR3 has 14 amino acids. J gave up 5 bases and V 3 bases, and 3 bases lay outside the gene matches. The germline CDR1 and CDR2 sequences are SQVTM and ANQGSEA. CDR3 in DNA: TGCAGCGTTGACGGTAGCGGGAGGGACAATGAGCAGTTCTTC. Translation: CSVDGSGRDNEQFF.

The rearrangement joins TRBV29-1 to TRBJ2-2, with TRBD1 matching over 7 bases. J gave up 1 base and V 0 bases, and 2 bases lay outside the gene matches. Germline CDR1 and CDR2: SQVTM and ANQGSEA. The CDR3 sequence is 15 residues long. The CDR3 here is CSVEDWTGNTGELFF. The CDR3, as DNA: TGCAGCGTTGAAGATTGGACAGGGAACACCGGGGAGCTGTTTTTT.

J is TRBJ1-2 and V is TRBV9; TRBD1 is a possible D gene (5 bases). Trimming stripped 7 bases from V and 7 bases from J, with 17 bases between. The CDR3 has 13 amino acids. CDR1 is SGDLS, CDR2 YYNGEE, per germline. Here the CDR3 DNA reads TGTGCCAGCGGTTCAATGCAGGGTGGTGGCTACACCTTC. This codes for CASGSMQGGGYTF.

The chain couples TRBV5-3 to TRBJ2-1; D possibly uses TRBD1 or TRBD2 (5 bases each). TRBV5-3 is given ORF status, its function remaining uncertain. The CDR3 is 13 amino acids. V was cut by 7 bases and J by 15 bases, with 23 bases left in between. CDR3 loop: CARGRGMGSRPFF. The CDR3 coding sequence is TGTGCCAGAGGAAGGGGAATGGGGAGTAGGCCGTTCTTC.

The chain recombines TRBV29-1 with TRBJ2-2; no definite D call. This CDR3 comprises 12 residues. CDR1 is SQVTM, CDR2 ANQGSEA, per germline. The germline V and J ends were trimmed by 6 bases and 6 bases, with 11 bases remaining between them. The CDR3 loop reads CSVAPIPGELFF. The CDR3 nucleotides are TGCAGCGTCGCCCCGATCCCCGGGGAGCTGTTTTTT.

V and J are TRBV29-1 and TRBJ2-2; D perhaps matches TRBD1 (6 bases). V lost 3 bases, J lost 7 bases, and 27 bases lay in between. Looked up from germline, CDR1 is SQVTM and CDR2 is ANQGSEA. The CDR3 has 18 residues. CDR3 sequence reads: CSVDDINPDSQGRGELFF. Here the CDR3 DNA reads TGCAGCGTTGACGATATAAACCCAGACTCTCAGGGGCGCGGGGAGCTGTTTTTT.

The rearrangement uses TRBV9 and TRBJ2-7; TRBD2 matches at 9 bases. The germline V gene has CDR1 SGDLS and CDR2 YYNGEE. The CDR3 runs 14 residues. The trim removed 4 bases at V and 5 bases at J, leaving 7 bases unmatched. CDR3: CASSPGGLAHEQYF. CDR3 nucleotide sequence: TGTGCCAGCAGCCCGGGGGGACTAGCCCACGAGCAGTACTTC.

Comment on this clone: Within the sample, other DNA sequences also encode this same CDR3. This chain connects TRBV28 to TRBJ2-5; D remains ambiguous. Per the germline V gene, CDR1 is MDHEN and CDR2 is SYDVKM. Trimming pared 2 bases from V and 5 bases from J, leaving 9 bases between. The CDR3 runs 13 residues. This CDR3 reads CASSLGNGETQYF. In DNA form, the CDR3 reads TGTGCCAGCAGTTTAGGGAACGGGGAGACCCAGTACTTC.

V gene TRBV19 combines with J gene TRBJ2-7; 7 positions agree with TRBD1. The V gene's germline CDR1 is LNHDA and CDR2 SQIVND (reference sequence). The CDR3 has 14 residues. Losses at the gene ends were 5 bases for V and 1 base for J; bases not matched to a gene: 5. CDR3 sequence: CASSSWDSSYEQYF. The CDR3 DNA reads TGTGCCAGTAGTTCGTGGGACAGTTCCTACGAGCAGTACTTC.

The CDR3 DNA follows: TGTGCCAGCAGCGCGGGAGAAAGAGATGAAAAACTGTTTTTT. This sequence encodes CASSAGERDEKLFF. The chain recombines TRBV7-9 with TRBJ1-4; D remains ambiguous. The V gene's germline CDR1 is SEHNR and CDR2 FQNEAQ (reference sequence). The V end lost 5 bases, the J end lost 6 bases, and 13 bases lay between the germline ends. The CDR3 is made up of 14 amino acids.

In DNA, the CDR3 is TGTGCCAGCAGCCCTACTAGCGGGGGTTCAGATACGCAGTATTTT. Translation gives CASSPTSGGSDTQYF. The chain employs TRBV7-9 and TRBJ2-3, with 11 nucleotides matching TRBD2. Germline assignment: CDR1 SEHNR and CDR2 FQNEAQ (reference sequence). With 5 bases clipped from V and 4 bases from J, the junction kept 5 bases outside the gene matches. The CDR3 spans 15 residues.

The count of this clone is one. The chain links TRBV7-9 to TRBJ2-2, with TRBD2 as a possible D gene (6 bases). The germline gives CDR1 SEHNR, CDR2 FQNEAQ (reference sequence). V shed 1 base and J shed 4 bases, with 10 bases lying between them. This CDR3 contains 15 residues. The CDR3 DNA reads TGTGCCAGCAGCTTAGTCGGGAGAATCACCGGGGAGCTGTTTTTT. It translates to CASSLVGRITGELFF.